One sample yielded the 11 T cell receptor beta chains listed below, sequenced in a study of tumor-infiltrating lymphocytes in primary liver carcinoma. From approximately 0.5 ug of total RNA, TCR beta-specific cDNA was reverse-transcribed using a constant-region primer. Modified slightly, ARM-PCR produced TCR beta libraries over three nested multiplex PCR rounds. The study ran its first two PCR rounds for roughly 9 cycles each, using TRBV1-TRBV30 forward primers and a C-beta reverse primer. Each CDR3 protein gets one entry after TCRdb re-called the multiplex PCR reads with MiXCR. The sample holds some 190,000 distinct CDR3 sequences, 70% to 90% seen once. Without any cell sorting, about 19-31 mg of bulk tissue yielded co-extracted RNA and DNA. What was sequenced was tumor tissue from primary liver carcinoma. The receptor set was obtained from a man aged 35-49 years with primary liver carcinoma and hepatitis B virus infection.

The rearrangement links TRBV6-6 to TRBJ1-5, with D uncertain. Looked up from germline, CDR1 is MNHNY and CDR2 is SVGAGI (reference sequence). This CDR3 is built from 14 residues. Trimming removed 7 bases from V and 3 bases from J, with 13 bases in between. The CDR3 DNA reads TGTGCCAGCATAGAGGTGAACGTCAATCAGCCCCAGCATTTT. It specifies CASIEVNVNQPQHF.

With respect to this clonotype: The CDR3 does not end in the conserved phenylalanine or tryptophan, so this is likely a read error. The V gene is TRBV5-6, the J gene TRBJ2-2; 7 positions match TRBD1. The length of the CDR3 is 15 residues. CDR1 is SGHDT, CDR2 YYEEEE, per germline. The CDR3 sequence: CASSLWDRATGDLFI. CDR3 nucleotides: TGTGCCAGCAGCTTGTGGGACAGAGCCACCGGGGATCTGTTTATT.

This chain connects TRBV4-1 to TRBJ1-5; D is unresolved. The DNA end favors TRBJ2-3, so the J call may be wrong. From germline, CDR1 is MGHRA and CDR2 YSYEKL. This CDR3 has 15 amino acids. CDR3 region: CASRPIERSNQPQYF. DNA of the CDR3: TGCGCCAGCAGACCCATAGAGAGGAGCAATCAGCCCCAGTATTTT.

The chain joins TRBV30 to TRBJ2-5; tentative D call: TRBD1 (5 bases). This CDR3 is 15 amino acids long. CDR1 is GTSNPN, CDR2 SVGIG, per germline (reference sequence). Between the trimmed V and J ends, which lost 0 bases and 5 bases, there was a span of 16 bases. Here the CDR3 reads CAWSVNGQGWETQYF. CDR3 bases: TGTGCCTGGAGTGTAAATGGGCAGGGATGGGAGACCCAGTACTTC.

With regard to this clonotype: Since the CDR3 does not end with the conserved phenylalanine or tryptophan, this likely comes from a read error. V is TRBV29-1 and J is TRBJ2-3; D call uncertain. CDR3 length equals 12 residues. Germline CDR1 SQVTM, CDR2 ANQGSEA. V dropped 8 bases and J dropped 0 bases, with 9 bases sitting between them. The CDR3 sequence is CSSGTSTDTQYS. DNA of the CDR3: TGCAGCTCCGGCACTAGCACAGATACGCAGTATTCT.

Notes on this clonotype: Germline and junction disagree at one end, which may indicate a read error. The rearrangement uses TRBV11-2 and TRBJ1-3; no firm D call. The CDR3 is 17 residues long. Germline loops: CDR1 SGHAT, CDR2 FQNNGV. The DNA of the CDR3 is TGTGCCAGCACCCAACCGTCCGACCGCTTAGGAGGAAACACCATGTATTTC. Translation: CASTQPSDRLGGNTMYF.

The chain joins TRBV28 to TRBJ2-1; a weak D match, TRBD2 (6 bases). The germline V gene has CDR1 MDHEN and CDR2 SYDVKM. The V end was cut by 6 bases, the J end by 14 bases, with 26 bases between. This CDR3 has 15 residues. The CDR3 nucleotides read TGTGCCAGCAGCCTCGGGAGCGGATTCTACAATGGGGAGTTCTTC. Translated: CASSLGSGFYNGEFF.

On this clonotype: The germline gene is not matched at one end of the junction; a read error may be the cause. V usage is TRBV12-3 or TRBV12-4 and J usage is TRBJ2-2; no clear D gene. CDR3 size: 16 residues. CDR3 nucleotide sequence: TGTGCCAGCAGTCCCCGGCGGTGGACGAACAGCGGGGAGCTGTTTTTT. This sequence encodes CASSPRRWTNSGELFF.

Worth noting for this clonotype: Relative to the germline gene, one junction end is altered; a read error may explain this. The chain carries TRBV30 and TRBJ2-4, with D possibly matching TRBD2 (5 bases). The CDR3 runs to 15 residues. CDR1 is GTSNPN, CDR2 SVGIG, per germline (reference sequence). The DNA for the CDR3 is TGTGCCTGGAGTGACCCGGGTCTAGCCAAAAACATTCAATACTTC. Its protein product is CAWSDPGLAKNIQYF. The full variable domain, with the rest looked up from reference TRBV30 and TRBJ2-4, is SQTIHQWPATLVQPVGSPLSLECTVEGTSNPNLYWYRQAAGRGLQLLFYSVGIGQISSEVPQNLSASRPQDRQFILSSKKLLLSDSGFYLCAWSDPGLAKNIQYFGAGTRLSVL.

V is TRBV29-1 and J is TRBJ2-2; the match to TRBD1 covers 8 bases. After removal of 3 bases from V and 6 bases from J, the junction contained 6 bases not matched to a gene. The CDR3 sequence is 14 residues long. Germline V gene sequence: CDR1 SQVTM, CDR2 ANQGSEA. CDR3 in amino acids: CSVDGQGYSGELFF. The CDR3 coding sequence is TGCAGCGTTGATGGACAGGGTTACTCCGGGGAGCTGTTTTTT.

As regards this clonotype: The germline gene is not matched at one end of the junction; a read error may be the cause. This sequence joins TRBV11-1 and TRBJ2-1; TRBD2 matches 13 bases. CDR1 and CDR2 (germline): SGHAT, FQDESV (reference sequence). The CDR3 has 16 amino acids. Here the CDR3 reads CVSNPRGLAGIGEQFF. DNA of the CDR3: TGTGTCAGCAACCCCCGGGGACTAGCGGGAATCGGGGAGCAGTTCTTC.